This T cell receptor beta chain was found in a study of OX40 agonist ivuxolimab in advanced cancers. Study-wide background: Patients were dosed intravenously with ivuxolimab at 0.01 to 10 mg/kg every 2 weeks.

Data came from immunoSEQ multiplex PCR; TCRdb stores just in-frame clones and leaves some out. The profile shows more than 100,000 clones, 75% to 95% of them singletons. This sequence originates from an adult with an advanced solid tumor such as melanoma, head and neck, liver or kidney cancer. The sequencing here drew on CD4+ or CD8+ T cells sorted from blood, taken in a trial of the OX40 agonist ivuxolimab.

DNA of the CDR3: TGTGCCAGCAGCTTGCAGGGACCCCAAGAGACCCAGTACTTC. This sequence encodes CASSLQGPQETQYF. The chain joins TRBV7-3 to TRBJ2-5, with D perhaps TRBD1 or TRBD2 (5 bases each). V lost 3 bases and J 1 base, leaving 9 bases between the germline ends. Germline lookup yields CDR1 SGHTA and CDR2 FQGTGA. The CDR3 spans 14 residues.